This T cell receptor (beta chain) came from a study of CXCR3-negative and CXCR3-positive naive CD8 T cells (dated by TCRdb to about 2019). Turning to the overall study: In total, 110 million to 150 million TRB reads were obtained, corresponding to roughly 1.5 +/- 0.3 million reads per library. Naive subsets from about 5 donors and memory cells from 3 donors were included in the TRBV-TRBJ cluster analysis. The diversity and physicochemical repertoire analyses included 11 donors pooled from two independent experiments. Broader findings and caveats from the paper: Because CXCR3 expression was partially decreased after cryopreservation, freshly isolated PBMCs were used for most assays. Because surface CD5, which is linked to self-reactivity in mice, was comparable between the naive subsets, TCR interaction strength was also inferred from the physicochemical properties of TRB CDR3s. Comparably high repertoire diversity was found in both naive subsets, whereas much lower repertoire diversity was found in memory CD8+ T cells. Naive CXCR3-negative and CXCR3-positive cells from the same donor showed similar TRBV-TRBJ usage, whereas memory cells showed distinct patterns. TRB CDR3s from CXCR3-positive naive cells showed higher hydrophobicity (lower Kidera factor 4), lower energy, and higher strength and volume indices than CXCR3-negative naive cells.

For every CD8+ T cell subset, a few hundred thousand cells were flow-sorted straight into RLT lysis buffer, and each subset was sorted in triplicate. Naive CD8+ T cells were defined stringently as CD45RO-CCR7+CD27+CD95- to exclude memory contaminants. Peripheral blood mononuclear cells were isolated from buffy coats using standard density gradient centrifugation. A FACSAria III was used to flow-sort naive CD8+ T cells into CXCR3-negative and CXCR3-positive populations. Total RNA was extracted from sorted cells using an RNeasy Mini Kit. The sequencing machine was a NextSeq 550. The Human TCR Profiling Kit (MiLaboratory) was used to make UMI-labeled 5' RACE TRB cDNA libraries. cDNA synthesis used the entire amount of extracted RNA, and PCR amplification then used the entire amount of cDNA produced. The libraries were made side by side, with each library going through the same number of PCR cycles. In the source study's methods: With a requirement of at least two reads per UMI, MIGEC and MiXCR extracted about 52,000 +/- 9,100 unique UMI-labeled TRB cDNA molecules per library. An average of roughly 40,000 +/- 10,000 functional in-frame TRB CDR3 nucleotide clonotypes without stop codons was found per library. Diversity metrics, including normalized Shannon-Wiener and Chao1, were computed in VDJtools after downsampling to 5000 UMI-labeled TRB molecules per sample. VDJtools computed clonotype-size-weighted physicochemical properties of the central five CDR3 residues: interaction energy, strength, volume and Kidera factor 4. Reprocessed by TCRdb, the reads give a single entry per CDR3 protein sequence, without DNA. TCRdb, not the original authors, processed these V and J calls. This sample's table contains 75,000 to 95,000 distinct CDR3 sequences. The leading ten clones occupy 0.95% to 1.4% of the sample.

The CDR3 holds 14 amino acids from the cysteine to the phenylalanine. Only the protein is available. From a lookup of the germline V gene, CDR1 and CDR2 are LGHNA and YSLEER. Turning to this clonotype: The antigen it recognizes is unknown.

The specimen was naive CXCR3- CD8+ T cells from blood. What the cell subset or site label conveys for this sample: CD45RO-CCR7+CD27+CD95- naive CD8+ T cells lacking CXCR3 (TNR3-). This receptor was taken from a human donor in good health. Some clones in this sample may be carry-over from other donors' samples. The sequence joins TRBV4-3 to TRBJ2-1. The CDR3 region reads CASSQSTTDNEQFF.